This T cell receptor (beta chain) was documented in a study of cytomegalovirus exposure and HLA in healthy donors. In the PCR, 60 Vbeta and 13 Jbeta primers were used. The protocol was immunoSEQ multiplex PCR, while the TCRdb copy is restricted to in-frame clones and leaves out a portion. The sample includes fewer than 70,000 clones, roughly 68% of them seen just once. Germline V gene data show CDR1 as LNHDA and CDR2 as SQIVND (reference sequence). Trimming stripped 5 bases from V and 4 bases from J, with 11 bases between. CDR3 length: 13 residues. The J gene is TRBJ2-5, the V gene TRBV19; tentatively, D is TRBD2 (6 bases). The TCR sequence derives from a woman aged 55 to 70 in good health and CMV-seropositive. The sequencing input was PBMCs. Here the CDR3 reads CASSEEGGETQYF. CDR3 in DNA: TGTGCCAGTAGTGAGGAGGGTGGAGAGACCCAGTACTTC.